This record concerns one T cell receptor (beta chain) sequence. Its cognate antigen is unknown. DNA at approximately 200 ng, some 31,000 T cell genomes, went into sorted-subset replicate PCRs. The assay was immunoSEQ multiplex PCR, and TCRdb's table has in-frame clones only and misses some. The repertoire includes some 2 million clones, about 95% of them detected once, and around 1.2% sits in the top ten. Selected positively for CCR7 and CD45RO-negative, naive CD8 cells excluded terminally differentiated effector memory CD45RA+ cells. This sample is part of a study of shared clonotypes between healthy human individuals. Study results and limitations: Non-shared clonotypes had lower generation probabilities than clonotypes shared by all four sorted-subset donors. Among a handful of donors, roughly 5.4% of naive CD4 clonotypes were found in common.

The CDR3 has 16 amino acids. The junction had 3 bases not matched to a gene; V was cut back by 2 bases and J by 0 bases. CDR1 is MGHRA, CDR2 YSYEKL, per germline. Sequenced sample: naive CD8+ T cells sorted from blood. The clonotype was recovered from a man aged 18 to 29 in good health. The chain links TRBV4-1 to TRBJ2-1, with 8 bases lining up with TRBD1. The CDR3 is CASSQPGTGSYNEQFF. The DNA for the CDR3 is TGCGCCAGCAGCCAACCAGGGACAGGCTCCTACAATGAGCAGTTCTTC.